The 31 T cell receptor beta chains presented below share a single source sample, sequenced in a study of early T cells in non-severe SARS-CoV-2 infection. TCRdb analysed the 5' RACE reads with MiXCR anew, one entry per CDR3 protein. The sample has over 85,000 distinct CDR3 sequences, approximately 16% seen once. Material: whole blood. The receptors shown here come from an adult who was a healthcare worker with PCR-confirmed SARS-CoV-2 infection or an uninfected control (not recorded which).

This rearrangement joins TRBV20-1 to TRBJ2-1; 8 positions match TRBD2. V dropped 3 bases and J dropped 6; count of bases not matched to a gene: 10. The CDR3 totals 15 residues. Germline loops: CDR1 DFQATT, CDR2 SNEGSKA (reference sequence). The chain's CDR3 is CSASTGTRKGNEQFF. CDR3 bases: TGCAGTGCTAGCACCGGGACTAGAAAAGGCAATGAGCAGTTCTTC.

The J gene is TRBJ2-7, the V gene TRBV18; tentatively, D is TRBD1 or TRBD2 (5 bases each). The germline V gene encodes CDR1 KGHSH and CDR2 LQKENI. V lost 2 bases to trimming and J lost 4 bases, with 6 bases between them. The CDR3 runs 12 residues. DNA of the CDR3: TGTGCCAGCTCACCAGAGGGGTACGAGCAGTACTTC. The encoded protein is CASSPEGYEQYF.

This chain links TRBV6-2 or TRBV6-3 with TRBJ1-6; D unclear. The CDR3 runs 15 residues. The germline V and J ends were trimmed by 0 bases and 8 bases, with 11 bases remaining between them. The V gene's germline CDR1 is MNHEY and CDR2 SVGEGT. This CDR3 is CASSYSTNGDSPLHF. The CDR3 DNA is TGTGCCAGCAGTTACTCGACAAACGGGGATTCACCCCTCCACTTT.

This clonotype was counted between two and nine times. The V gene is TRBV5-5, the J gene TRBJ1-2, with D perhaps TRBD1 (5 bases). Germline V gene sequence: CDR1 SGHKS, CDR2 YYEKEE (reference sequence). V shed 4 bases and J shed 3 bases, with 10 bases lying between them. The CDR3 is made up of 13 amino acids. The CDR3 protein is CASSADTYYGYTF. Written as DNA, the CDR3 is TGTGCCAGCAGCGCGGACACCTACTATGGCTACACCTTC.

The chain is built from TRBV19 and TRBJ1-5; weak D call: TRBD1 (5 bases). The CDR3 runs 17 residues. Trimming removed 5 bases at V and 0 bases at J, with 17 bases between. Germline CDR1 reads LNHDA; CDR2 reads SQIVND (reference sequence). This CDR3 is CASSVGGGPYSNQPQHF. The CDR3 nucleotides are TGTGCCAGTAGTGTCGGTGGGGGACCTTATAGCAATCAGCCCCAGCATTTT.

Written as DNA, the CDR3 is TGTGCCAGCAGTTACGGGGGAGGCTGGGAGACCCAGTACTTC. Its translation is CASSYGGGWETQYF. The chain links TRBV6-5 to TRBJ2-5; perhaps TRBD2 as D (6 bases). Germline V CDR1 and CDR2: MNHEY, SVGAGI. V shed 2 bases and J shed 5 bases, with 12 bases lying between them. The CDR3 covers 14 residues.

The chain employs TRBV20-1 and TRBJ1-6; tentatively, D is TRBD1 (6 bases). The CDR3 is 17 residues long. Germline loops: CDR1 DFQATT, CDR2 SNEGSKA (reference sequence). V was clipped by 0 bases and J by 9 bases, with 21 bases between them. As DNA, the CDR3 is TGCAGTGCTAGAGAAATGAAGGATCCAGGGGCTGGTTCACCCCTCCACTTT. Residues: CSAREMKDPGAGSPLHF.

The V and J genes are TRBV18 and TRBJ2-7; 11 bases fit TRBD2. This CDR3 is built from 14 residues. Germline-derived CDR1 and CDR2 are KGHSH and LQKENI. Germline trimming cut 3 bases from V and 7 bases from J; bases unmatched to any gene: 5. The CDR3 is CASSPGLAEGEQYF. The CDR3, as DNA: TGTGCCAGCTCACCGGGACTAGCGGAGGGGGAGCAGTACTTC. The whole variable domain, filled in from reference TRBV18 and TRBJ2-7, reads NAGVMQNPRHLVRRRGQEARLRCSPMKGHSHVYWYRQLPEEGLKFMVYLQKENIIDESGMPKERFSAEFPKEGPSILRIQQVVRGDSAAYFCASSPGLAEGEQYFGPGTRLTVT.

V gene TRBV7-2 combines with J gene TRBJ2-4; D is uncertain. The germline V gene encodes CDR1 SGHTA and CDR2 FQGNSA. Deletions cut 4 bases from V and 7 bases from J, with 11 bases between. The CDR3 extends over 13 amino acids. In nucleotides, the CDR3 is TGTGCCAGCAGCTCACAGACACCGAACATTCAGTACTTC. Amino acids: CASSSQTPNIQYF.

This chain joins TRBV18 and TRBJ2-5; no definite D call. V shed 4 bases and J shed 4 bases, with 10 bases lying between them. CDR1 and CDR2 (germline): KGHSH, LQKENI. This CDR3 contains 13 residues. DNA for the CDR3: TGTGCCAGCTCACGAGGTGAACGAGAGACCCAGTACTTC. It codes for CASSRGERETQYF.

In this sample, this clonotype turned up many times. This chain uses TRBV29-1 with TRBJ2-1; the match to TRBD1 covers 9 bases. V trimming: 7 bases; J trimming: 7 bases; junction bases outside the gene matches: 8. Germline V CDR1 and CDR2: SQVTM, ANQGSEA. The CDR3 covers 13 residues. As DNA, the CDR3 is TGCAGCGGTGGGACAGGGTTGTGGAATGAGCAGTTCTTC. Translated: CSGGTGLWNEQFF.

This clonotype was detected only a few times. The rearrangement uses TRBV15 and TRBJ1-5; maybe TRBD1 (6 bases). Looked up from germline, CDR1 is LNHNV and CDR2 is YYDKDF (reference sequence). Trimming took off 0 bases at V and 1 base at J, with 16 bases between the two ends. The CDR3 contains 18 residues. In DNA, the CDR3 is TGTGCCACCAGCAGAGATCTCGGGTACAGGGCGAGCAATCAGCCCCAGCATTTT. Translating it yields CATSRDLGYRASNQPQHF.

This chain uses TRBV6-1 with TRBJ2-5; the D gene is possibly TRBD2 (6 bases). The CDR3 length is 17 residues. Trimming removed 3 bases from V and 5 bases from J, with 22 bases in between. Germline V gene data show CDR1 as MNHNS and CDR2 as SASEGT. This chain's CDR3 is CASSESAFTGVGETQYF. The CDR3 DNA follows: TGTGCCAGCAGTGAGAGCGCGTTTACGGGAGTCGGGGAGACCCAGTACTTC.

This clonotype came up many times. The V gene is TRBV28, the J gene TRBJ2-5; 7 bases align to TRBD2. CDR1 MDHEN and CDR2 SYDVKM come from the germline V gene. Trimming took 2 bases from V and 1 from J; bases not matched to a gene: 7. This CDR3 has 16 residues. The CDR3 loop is CASSLGLERGQETQYF. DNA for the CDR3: TGTGCCAGCAGTTTAGGACTGGAGCGGGGCCAAGAGACCCAGTACTTC.

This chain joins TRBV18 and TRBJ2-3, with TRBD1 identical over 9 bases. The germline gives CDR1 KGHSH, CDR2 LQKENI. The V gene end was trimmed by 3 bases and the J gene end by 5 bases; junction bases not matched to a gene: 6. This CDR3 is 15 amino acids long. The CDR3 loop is CASSPRDRAKDTQYF. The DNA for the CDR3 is TGTGCCAGCTCACCGAGGGACAGGGCAAAAGATACGCAGTATTTT. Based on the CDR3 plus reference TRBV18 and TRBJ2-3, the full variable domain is NAGVMQNPRHLVRRRGQEARLRCSPMKGHSHVYWYRQLPEEGLKFMVYLQKENIIDESGMPKERFSAEFPKEGPSILRIQQVVRGDSAAYFCASSPRDRAKDTQYFGPGTRLTVL.

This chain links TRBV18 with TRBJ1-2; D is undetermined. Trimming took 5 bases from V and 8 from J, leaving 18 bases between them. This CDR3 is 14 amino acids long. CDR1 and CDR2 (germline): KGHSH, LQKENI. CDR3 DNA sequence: TGTGCCAGCTCAACGTCCGGGGAGTTAGGAGGCTACACCTTC. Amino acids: CASSTSGELGGYTF.

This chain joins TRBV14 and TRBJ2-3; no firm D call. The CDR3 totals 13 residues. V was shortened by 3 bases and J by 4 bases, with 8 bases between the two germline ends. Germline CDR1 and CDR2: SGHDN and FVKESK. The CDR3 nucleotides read TGTGCCAGCAGCCATTTAGTCCCAGATACGCAGTATTTT. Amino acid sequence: CASSHLVPDTQYF.

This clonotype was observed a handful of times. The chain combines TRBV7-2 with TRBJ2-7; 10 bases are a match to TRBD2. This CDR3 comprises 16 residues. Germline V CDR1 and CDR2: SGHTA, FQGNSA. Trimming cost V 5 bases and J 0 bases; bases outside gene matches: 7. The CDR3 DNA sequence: TGTGCCAGCAGCCGATGGACTAGCGGAAGCTCCTACGAGCAGTACTTC. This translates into CASSRWTSGSSYEQYF.

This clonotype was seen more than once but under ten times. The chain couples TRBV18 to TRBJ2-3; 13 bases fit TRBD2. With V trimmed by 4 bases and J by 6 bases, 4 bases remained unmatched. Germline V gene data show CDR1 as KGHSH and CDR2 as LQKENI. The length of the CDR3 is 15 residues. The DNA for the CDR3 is TGTGCCAGCTCACACGGGACTAGCGGGGTGGATACGCAGTATTTT. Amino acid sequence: CASSHGTSGVDTQYF.

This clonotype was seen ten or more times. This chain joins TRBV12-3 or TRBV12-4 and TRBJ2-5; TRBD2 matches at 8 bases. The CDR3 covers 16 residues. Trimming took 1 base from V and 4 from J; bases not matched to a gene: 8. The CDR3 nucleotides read TGTGCCAGCAGTTTAGACCCCCGGGGGGGAGCAGAGACCCAGTACTTC. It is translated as CASSLDPRGGAETQYF.

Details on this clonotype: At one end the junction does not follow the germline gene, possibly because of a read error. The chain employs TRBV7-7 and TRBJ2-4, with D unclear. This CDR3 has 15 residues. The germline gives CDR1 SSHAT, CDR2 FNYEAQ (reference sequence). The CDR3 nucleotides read TGTGCTAGCAGCTTAGTACTGTGGGCTGGGAACATTCAGTACTTC. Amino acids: CASSLVLWAGNIQYF.

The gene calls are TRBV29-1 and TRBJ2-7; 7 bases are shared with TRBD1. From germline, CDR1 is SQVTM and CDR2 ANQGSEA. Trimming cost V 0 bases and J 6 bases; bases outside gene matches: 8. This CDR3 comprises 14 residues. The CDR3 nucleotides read TGCAGCGTTGAAGACGGAAACAGGGGACGCGAGCAGTACTTC. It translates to CSVEDGNRGREQYF.

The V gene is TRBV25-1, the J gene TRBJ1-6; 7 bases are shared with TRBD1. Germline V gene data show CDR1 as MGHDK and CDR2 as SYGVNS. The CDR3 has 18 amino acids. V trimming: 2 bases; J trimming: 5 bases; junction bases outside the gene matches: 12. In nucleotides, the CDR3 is TGTGCCAGCAGTGAACCCTCCGGGACAGCCAGAGATAATTCACCCCTCCACTTT. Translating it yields CASSEPSGTARDNSPLHF.

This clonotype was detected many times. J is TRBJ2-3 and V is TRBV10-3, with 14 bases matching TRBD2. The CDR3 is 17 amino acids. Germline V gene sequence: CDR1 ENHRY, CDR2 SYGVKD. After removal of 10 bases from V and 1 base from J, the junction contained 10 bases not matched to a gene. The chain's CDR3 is CATLTSGRAEGTDTQYF. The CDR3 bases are TGTGCCACCCTGACTAGCGGGAGGGCGGAAGGCACAGATACGCAGTATTTT.

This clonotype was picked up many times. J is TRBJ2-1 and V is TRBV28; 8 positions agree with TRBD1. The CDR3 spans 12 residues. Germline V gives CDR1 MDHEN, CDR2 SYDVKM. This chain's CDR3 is CGTGSSYNEQFF. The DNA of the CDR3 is TGTGGGACAGGGAGCTCCTACAATGAGCAGTTCTTC.

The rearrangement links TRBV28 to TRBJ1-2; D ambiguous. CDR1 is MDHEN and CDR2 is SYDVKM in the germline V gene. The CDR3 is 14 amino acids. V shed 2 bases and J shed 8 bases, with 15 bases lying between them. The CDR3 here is CASSLGDRSRGYTF. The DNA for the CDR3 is TGTGCCAGCAGTTTAGGTGACCGCTCGCGGGGCTACACCTTC.

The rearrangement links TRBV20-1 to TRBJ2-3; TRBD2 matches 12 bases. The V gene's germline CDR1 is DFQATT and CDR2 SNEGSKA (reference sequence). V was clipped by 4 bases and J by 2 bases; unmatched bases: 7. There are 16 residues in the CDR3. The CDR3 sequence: CSATGLAGTYTDTQYF. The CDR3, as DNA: TGCAGTGCTACAGGACTAGCGGGGACATACACAGATACGCAGTATTTT.

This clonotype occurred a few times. CDR3 in DNA: TGTGCCAGCAGAGGACAGGGGGCGCGGGAGACCCAGTACTTC. Protein product: CASRGQGARETQYF. This chain joins TRBV7-2 and TRBJ2-5; 11 nucleotides align to TRBD1. The CDR3 runs 14 residues. The V gene's germline CDR1 is SGHTA and CDR2 FQGNSA. The ends lost 6 bases at V and 5 bases at J; junction bases unmatched: 5.

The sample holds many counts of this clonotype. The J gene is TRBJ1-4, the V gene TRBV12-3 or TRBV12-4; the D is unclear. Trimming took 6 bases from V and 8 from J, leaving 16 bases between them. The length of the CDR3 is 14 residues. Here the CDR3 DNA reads TGTGCCAGCAGCTCGACGGACCTAGGGGAAAAACTGTTTTTT. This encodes CASSSTDLGEKLFF.

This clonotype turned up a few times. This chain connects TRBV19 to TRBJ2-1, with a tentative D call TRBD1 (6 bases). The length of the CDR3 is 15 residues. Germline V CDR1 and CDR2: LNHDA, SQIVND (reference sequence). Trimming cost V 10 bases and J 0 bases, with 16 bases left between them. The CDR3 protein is CATTPDSPSYNEQFF. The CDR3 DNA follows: TGTGCCACCACCCCGGACAGTCCCTCCTACAATGAGCAGTTCTTC.

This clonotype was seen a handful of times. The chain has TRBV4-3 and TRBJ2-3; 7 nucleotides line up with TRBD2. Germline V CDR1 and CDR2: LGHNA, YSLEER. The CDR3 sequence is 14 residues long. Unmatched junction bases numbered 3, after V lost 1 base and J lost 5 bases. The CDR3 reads CASSQGSSGDTQYF. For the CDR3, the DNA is TGCGCCAGCAGCCAAGGTTCTAGCGGAGATACGCAGTATTTT.